What follows are 12 T cell receptor beta chains derived from one specimen sequenced in a study of blood T cells in healthy people across ages. It was with a sample-barcoded 5' primer and a J-beta primer mix that a second PCR of roughly 7 to 12 cycles was run. A single record per CDR3 protein comes from TCRdb applying MiXCR to the 5' RACE reads. The sample lists more than 1,000,000 distinct CDR3 sequences; roughly 24% were seen once. This same sample was also taken into another study, of T cells of mothers and their children.

Sequences were obtained from blood. These receptors were collected from a girl under 10 years old in good health.

The CDR3 reads CASSYSKVETFF. CDR3 bases: TGTGCCAGCAGTTACTCGAAAGTCGAAACTTTCTTT. The chain uses TRBV6-2 or TRBV6-3 and TRBJ1-1; D unclear. This CDR3 comprises 12 residues. Looked up from germline, CDR1 is MNHEY and CDR2 is SVGEGT. The V end was cut by 0 bases, the J end by 12 bases, with 11 bases between.

The chain links TRBV3-1 to TRBJ2-4; possible D gene TRBD2, 6 bases. Germline V lookup: CDR1 LGHDT, CDR2 YNNKEL (reference sequence). V shed 0 bases and J shed 4 bases, with 10 bases lying between them. This CDR3 is built from 15 residues. CDR3 in DNA: TGTGCCAGCAGCCAAGAGTTAGCGGAAAAAAACATTCAGTACTTC. Its protein product is CASSQELAEKNIQYF.

This clonotype was picked up a small number of times. The chain uses TRBV29-1 and TRBJ2-5, with 10 bases aligning to TRBD1. From germline, CDR1 is SQVTM and CDR2 ANQGSEA. The CDR3 extends over 13 amino acids. The trim removed 6 bases at V and 5 bases at J, leaving 6 bases unmatched. The DNA of the CDR3 is TGCAGCGTCCCCGGGACAGGGGCCGAGACCCAGTACTTC. Protein product: CSVPGTGAETQYF.

This clonotype occurred a few times. V gene TRBV20-1 combines with J gene TRBJ2-5, with TRBD1 as a possible D gene (8 bases). The tail of the sequence fits TRBJ2-7 better, so the J call may be wrong. The length of the CDR3 is 15 residues. Germline assignment: CDR1 DFQATT and CDR2 SNEGSKA (reference sequence). The CDR3 DNA reads as TGCAGTGCTAGAGATTCGGACAGGGAGGGGCACGAGCAGTACTTC. This codes for CSARDSDREGHEQYF.

CDR3 bases: TGCAGCGGTCGAGGGGACAGCCGTCCAGAGACCCAGTACTTC. Its translation is CSGRGDSRPETQYF. The chain recombines TRBV29-1 with TRBJ2-5, with 7 bases that match TRBD1. The CDR3 spans 14 residues. The trim removed 7 bases at V and 4 bases at J, leaving 12 bases unmatched. Per the germline V gene, CDR1 is SQVTM and CDR2 is ANQGSEA.

In this sample, this clonotype turned up a few times. DNA of the CDR3: TGTGCCAGCAGACAAGGCGGGAGCTCCTACGAGCAGTACTTC. Translating gives CASRQGGSSYEQYF. The V and J genes are TRBV6-5 and TRBJ2-7, with 7 bases that match TRBD2. The germline V gene has CDR1 MNHEY and CDR2 SVGAGI. The CDR3 sequence is 14 residues long. The V and J ends lost 6 bases and 0 bases, in that order; junction bases with no gene match: 5.

This clonotype occurred a few times. The chain carries TRBV29-1 and TRBJ2-3, with D possibly TRBD2 on 6 matching bases. Germline V CDR1 and CDR2: SQVTM, ANQGSEA. Trimming took 5 bases from V and 3 from J, leaving 12 bases between them. The CDR3 runs to 13 residues. The CDR3 spells CSVLGGQTDTQYF. The CDR3 DNA reads TGCAGCGTTTTGGGAGGCCAAACAGATACGCAGTATTTT.

The chain combines TRBV27 with TRBJ2-7; 7 bases fit TRBD1. Trimming cost V 4 bases and J 6 bases; bases outside gene matches: 9. The CDR3 loop spans 14 amino acids. Germline-derived CDR1 and CDR2 are MNHEY and SMNVEV (reference sequence). This CDR3 is CASSSRQGPSEQYF. The CDR3 nucleotides read TGTGCCAGCAGTTCAAGACAGGGCCCCAGCGAGCAGTACTTC.

This clonotype has only a few counts. The chain couples TRBV4-2 to TRBJ2-1; weak D call: TRBD1 (5 bases). The V end was cut by 4 bases, the J end by 4 bases, with 17 bases between. Germline V gene sequence: CDR1 LGHNA, CDR2 YNFKEQ. The CDR3 length is 16 residues. This CDR3 reads CASSRATVGPYNEQFF. The CDR3 DNA is TGTGCCAGCAGCCGAGCGACCGTGGGGCCTTACAATGAGCAGTTCTTC.

This clonotype appeared a few times. The V gene is TRBV29-1, the J gene TRBJ1-4, with 8 bases fitting TRBD1. Germline CDR1 reads SQVTM; CDR2 reads ANQGSEA. With 4 bases clipped from V and 8 bases from J, the junction kept 15 bases outside the gene matches. This CDR3 contains 16 residues. CDR3 protein: CSVGATLGQGREKLFF. CDR3 nucleotides: TGCAGCGTTGGGGCCACACTCGGACAGGGACGGGAAAAACTGTTTTTT.

The sample holds a few counts of this clonotype. The V gene is TRBV4-3, the J gene TRBJ2-1; D is possibly TRBD1 or TRBD2 (5 bases each). Germline assignment: CDR1 LGHNA and CDR2 YSLEER. The V gene lost 0 bases and the J gene lost 8 bases, with 14 bases spanning the gap. This CDR3 has 15 residues. CDR3 in amino acids: CASSQEGTVDDEQFF. CDR3 DNA: TGCGCCAGCAGCCAAGAAGGGACGGTGGACGATGAGCAGTTCTTC.

This clonotype has only a few counts. This chain links TRBV11-3 with TRBJ2-2, with D possibly TRBD2 on 6 matching bases. The CDR3 has 16 amino acids. V was trimmed by 4 bases and J by 6 bases, leaving 18 bases between them. The germline V gene has CDR1 SGHNT and CDR2 YENEEA. In DNA, the CDR3 is TGTGCCAGCAGCTCCCGTACGGGAGACCCCCCCGGGGAGCTGTTTTTT. Translated: CASSSRTGDPPGELFF.